This TCR beta chain originates from a study of cytomegalovirus exposure and HLA in healthy donors. Whole-study findings and limits: In vitro checks showed that three CMV-associated chains really do target CMV antigens. The tendency of first-cohort TCR clusters to co-occur in the 90 to 150 validation repertoires was the finding of a later analysis. The listing of 150 to 200 TCR beta chains classed them as cytomegalovirus-associated.

As regards this clone: Its antigen is not known.

Only in-frame clones appear in the TCRdb table, and some are missing; sequencing was by immunoSEQ multiplex PCR. The repertoire has 200,000 or so clones, 80% to 90% of them found once; the top ten carry around an eighth. Sequencing was performed on PBMCs. The sequence was obtained from a woman between 25 and 40 years old in good health and CMV-seropositive.

The CDR3 region is CASSLWSEWEQYF. Written as DNA, the CDR3 is TGCGCCAGCAGCTTGTGGTCGGAGTGGGAGCAGTACTTC. This chain uses TRBV5-1 with TRBJ2-7; the D is unclear. The germline V gene has CDR1 SGHRS and CDR2 YFSETQ. Trimming removed 1 base at V and 7 bases at J, with 12 bases between. The CDR3 is 13 residues long.